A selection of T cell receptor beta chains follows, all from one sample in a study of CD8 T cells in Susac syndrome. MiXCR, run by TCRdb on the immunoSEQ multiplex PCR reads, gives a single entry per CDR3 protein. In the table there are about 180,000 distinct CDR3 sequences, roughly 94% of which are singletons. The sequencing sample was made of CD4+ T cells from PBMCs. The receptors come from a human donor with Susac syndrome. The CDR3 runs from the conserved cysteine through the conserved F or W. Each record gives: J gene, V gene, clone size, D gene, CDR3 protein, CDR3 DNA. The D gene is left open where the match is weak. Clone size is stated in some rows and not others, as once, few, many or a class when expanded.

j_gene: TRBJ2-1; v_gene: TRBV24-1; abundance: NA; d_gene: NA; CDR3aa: CATSDGGGDEQFF; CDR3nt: TGTGCCACCAGTGATGGAGGGGGCGATGAGCAGTTCTTC
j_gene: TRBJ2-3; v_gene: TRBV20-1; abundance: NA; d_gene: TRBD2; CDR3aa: CSARDMMTSGTSTDTQYF; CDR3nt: TGCAGTGCTAGAGATATGATGACTAGCGGTACTAGCACAGATACGCAGTATTTT
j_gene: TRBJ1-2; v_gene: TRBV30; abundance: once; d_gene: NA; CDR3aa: CAWSAKYGYTF; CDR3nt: TGTGCCTGGAGTGCGAAATATGGCTACACCTTC
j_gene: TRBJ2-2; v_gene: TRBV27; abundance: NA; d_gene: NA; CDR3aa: CASTRWGAANTGELFF; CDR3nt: TGTGCCAGCACCCGTTGGGGGGCAGCGAACACCGGGGAGCTGTTTTTT
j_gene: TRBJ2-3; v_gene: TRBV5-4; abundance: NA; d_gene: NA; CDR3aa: CASSLYRGASTDTQYF; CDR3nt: TGTGCCAGCAGCTTATACCGGGGGGCCAGCACAGATACGCAGTATTTT
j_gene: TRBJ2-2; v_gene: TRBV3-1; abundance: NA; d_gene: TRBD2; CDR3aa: CASSQRDLAGGNTGELFF; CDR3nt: TGTGCCAGCAGCCAACGGGATCTGGCGGGAGGTAACACCGGGGAGCTGTTTTTT
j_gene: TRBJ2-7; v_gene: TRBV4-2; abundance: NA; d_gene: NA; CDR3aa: CASSQPGGPFYEQYF; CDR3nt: TGTGCCAGCAGCCAGCCTGGCGGGCCTTTCTACGAGCAGTACTTC
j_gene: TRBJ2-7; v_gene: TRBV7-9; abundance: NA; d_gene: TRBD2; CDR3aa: CASSLASGRIHEQYF; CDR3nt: TGTGCCAGCAGTCTCGCTAGCGGGAGAATCCACGAGCAGTACTTC
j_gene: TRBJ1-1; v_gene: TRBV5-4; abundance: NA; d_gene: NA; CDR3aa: CASSLDGVAAEAFF; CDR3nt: TGTGCCAGCAGCTTGGACGGGGTTGCCGCTGAAGCTTTCTTT
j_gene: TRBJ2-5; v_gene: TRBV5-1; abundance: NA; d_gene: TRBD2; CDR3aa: CASSLASGVQETQYF; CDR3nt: TGCGCCAGCAGCTTGGCTAGCGGGGTCCAAGAGACCCAGTACTTC
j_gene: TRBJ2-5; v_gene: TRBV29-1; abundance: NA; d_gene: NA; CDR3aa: CSGRTSRGTQYF; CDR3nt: TGCAGCGGCCGAACGTCCCGGGGGACCCAGTACTTC
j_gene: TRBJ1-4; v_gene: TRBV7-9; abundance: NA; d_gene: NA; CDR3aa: CASSSFNEKLFF; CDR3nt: TGTGCCAGCAGCTCATTTAATGAAAAACTGTTTTTT
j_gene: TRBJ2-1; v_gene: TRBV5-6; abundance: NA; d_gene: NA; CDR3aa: CASSFGPRMDVNEQFF; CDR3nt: TGTGCCAGCAGCTTTGGTCCTAGGATGGACGTCAATGAGCAGTTCTTC
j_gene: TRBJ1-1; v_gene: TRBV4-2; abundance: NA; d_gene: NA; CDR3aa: CASSQDGGLNTEAFF; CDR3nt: TGTGCCAGCAGCCAAGACGGGGGACTTAACACTGAAGCTTTCTTT
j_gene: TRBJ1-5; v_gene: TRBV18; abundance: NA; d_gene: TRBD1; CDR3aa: CASSLNPGQINQPQHF; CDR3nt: TGTGCCAGCTCACTTAATCCGGGACAGATCAATCAGCCCCAGCATTTT